This T cell receptor (beta chain) was identified during a study of cytomegalovirus exposure and HLA in healthy donors. At the time of sampling, donors were nominally healthy, though unrecorded immune exposures were likely. The CDR3 length is 15 residues. Germline CDR1 SGHKS, CDR2 YYEKEE (reference sequence). Trimming pared 0 bases from V and 7 bases from J, leaving 14 bases between. PCR employed 60 Vbeta and 13 Jbeta primers. Profiling relied on immunoSEQ multiplex PCR, and the TCRdb table lists in-frame clones only, not all of them. The table includes about 130,000 clones, roughly a tenth detected once.

The sequence was obtained from a woman under 30 in good health and CMV-seropositive. The sample consisted of PBMCs. The chain uses TRBV5-5 and TRBJ1-5; D not certain. The DNA of the CDR3 is TGTGCCAGCAGCTTGGATGCAGGTGGGTGGCAGCCCCAGCATTTT. Translation gives CASSLDAGGWQPQHF.